A selection of T cell receptor beta chains follows, all from one sample in a study of memory CD4+ T cells and cytomegalovirus serostatus. TCRdb's table, derived via immunoSEQ multiplex PCR, lists solely in-frame clones and lacks some. The sample consists of about 58,000 clones, approximately 86% of them appearing once. The sequenced material came from memory CD4+ T cells from blood. These TCRs come from an adult in good health and CMV-seronegative. Some clones in this sample may be carry-over from other donors' samples. Each CDR3 is given with its conserved first and last residue. The D gene is left open where the match is weak. Rows give clone size only sometimes, using once, few, many, or a class for an expanded clone.

abundance: .
d_gene: TRBD2
j_gene: TRBJ2-2
v_gene: TRBV4-3
CDR3nt: TGCGCCAGCAGCCAAGGCGGGACTAGCGGAGTGAACACCGGGGAGCTGTTTTTT
CDR3aa: CASSQGGTSGVNTGELFF

abundance: once
d_gene: TRBD1
j_gene: TRBJ2-7
v_gene: TRBV6-1
CDR3nt: TGTGCCAGCAGTAACAGGGGACCCTACGAGCAGTACTTC
CDR3aa: CASSNRGPYEQYF

abundance: .
d_gene: .
j_gene: TRBJ1-2
v_gene: TRBV4-3
CDR3nt: TGCGCCAGCAGCCAAGACATGAGCTATGGCTACACCTTC
CDR3aa: CASSQDMSYGYTF

abundance: .
d_gene: TRBD2
j_gene: TRBJ2-1
v_gene: TRBV15
CDR3nt: TGTGCCACCAGCACCGGACTAGCGGGAGGTGGGAGGTTCTTC
CDR3aa: CATSTGLAGGGRFF

abundance: few
d_gene: .
j_gene: TRBJ2-7
v_gene: TRBV7-9
CDR3nt: TGTGCCAGCAGCTTCGAGGGGGGTGGACAGGTGCGATTC
CDR3aa: CASSFEGGGQVRF

abundance: .
d_gene: TRBD2
j_gene: TRBJ2-7
v_gene: TRBV5-1
CDR3nt: TGCGCCAGCAGCTCCTTAGCGGGGTATACCTACGAGCAGTACTTC
CDR3aa: CASSSLAGYTYEQYF

abundance: .
d_gene: .
j_gene: TRBJ1-5
v_gene: TRBV5-1
CDR3nt: TGCGCCAGCAGGCTCGGATGGGGAAGCAATCAGCCCCAGCATTTT
CDR3aa: CASRLGWGSNQPQHF

abundance: .
d_gene: TRBD1
j_gene: TRBJ1-2
v_gene: TRBV4-3
CDR3nt: TGCGCCAGCAGCCAAGGACAGGGACTTGCCTACACCTTC
CDR3aa: CASSQGQGLAYTF

abundance: .
d_gene: .
j_gene: TRBJ1-2
v_gene: TRBV2
CDR3nt: TGTGCCAGCAGCGAAGGGGAATACTATGGCTACACCTTC
CDR3aa: CASSEGEYYGYTF

abundance: .
d_gene: .
j_gene: TRBJ2-5
v_gene: TRBV19
CDR3nt: TGTGCCAGTAGCCCGGGACCCCGGGAGACCCAGTACTTC
CDR3aa: CASSPGPRETQYF

abundance: .
d_gene: .
j_gene: TRBJ2-6
v_gene: TRBV5-1
CDR3nt: TGCGCCAGCAGCTCCGGCGGGATGGGGGCCAACGTCCTGACTTTC
CDR3aa: CASSSGGMGANVLTF

abundance: .
d_gene: TRBD1
j_gene: TRBJ2-5
v_gene: TRBV5-8
CDR3nt: TGTGCCAGCAGCTTCGGGACAGTGGGACGAGAGACCCAGTACTTC
CDR3aa: CASSFGTVGRETQYF

abundance: few
d_gene: .
j_gene: TRBJ1-3
v_gene: TRBV9
CDR3nt: TGTGCCAGCAGCCCTCATATCTCTGGAAACACCATATATTTT
CDR3aa: CASSPHISGNTIYF

abundance: .
d_gene: TRBD2
j_gene: TRBJ2-5
v_gene: TRBV23-1
CDR3nt: TGCGCCAGCAGTCACCCAGCGGGAGCGGAGGAGACCCAGTACTTC
CDR3aa: CASSHPAGAEETQYF

abundance: .
d_gene: .
j_gene: TRBJ1-2
v_gene: TRBV5-6
CDR3nt: TGTGCCAGCAGTCCTCCCAGACAGAACTATGGCTACACCTTC
CDR3aa: CASSPPRQNYGYTF

abundance: once
d_gene: .
j_gene: TRBJ1-3
v_gene: TRBV6-5
CDR3nt: TGTGCCAGCAGTTACTCTCGGTGGGGAGCTGGAAACACCATATATTTT
CDR3aa: CASSYSRWGAGNTIYF

abundance: .
d_gene: .
j_gene: TRBJ2-1
v_gene: TRBV7-2
CDR3nt: TGTGCCAGCAGCGGGCAGTATTACAATGAGCAGTTCTTC
CDR3aa: CASSGQYYNEQFF

abundance: .
d_gene: .
j_gene: TRBJ1-5
v_gene: TRBV30
CDR3nt: TGTGCCTACGGGGCCGATAGCAATCAGCCCCAGCATTTT
CDR3aa: CAYGADSNQPQHF

abundance: .
d_gene: .
j_gene: TRBJ2-7
v_gene: TRBV6-1
CDR3nt: TGTGCCAGCAGTGAAGCGTGGCGGGACGGTTACGAGCAGTACTTC
CDR3aa: CASSEAWRDGYEQYF

abundance: .
d_gene: .
j_gene: TRBJ1-5
v_gene: TRBV5-1
CDR3nt: TGCGCCAGCAGCTTGGAAGGGGGCAATCAGCCCCAGCATTTT
CDR3aa: CASSLEGGNQPQHF

abundance: .
d_gene: .
j_gene: TRBJ1-1
v_gene: TRBV4-3
CDR3nt: TGCGCCAGCAGTCTAAGGCGGGGCACTGAAGCTTTCTTT
CDR3aa: CASSLRRGTEAFF

abundance: once
d_gene: .
j_gene: TRBJ1-1
v_gene: TRBV5-5
CDR3nt: TGTGCCAGCAGCGTGAGGGCGGACACTGAAGCTTTCTTT
CDR3aa: CASSVRADTEAFF

abundance: few
d_gene: .
j_gene: TRBJ2-2
v_gene: TRBV5-6
CDR3nt: TGTGCCAGCAGTTCCTACGGGGAGCTGTTTTTT
CDR3aa: CASSSYGELFF

abundance: .
d_gene: TRBD2
j_gene: TRBJ2-7
v_gene: TRBV6-6
CDR3nt: TGTGCCAGCACTAAAACTAGCGGGAGACCCCCCGAGCAGTACTTC
CDR3aa: CASTKTSGRPPEQYF

abundance: .
d_gene: TRBD1
j_gene: TRBJ1-4
v_gene: TRBV5-1
CDR3nt: TGCGCCAGCAGCTTGGCACAGGGGGGCGTTGAAAAACTGTTTTTT
CDR3aa: CASSLAQGGVEKLFF

abundance: .
d_gene: .
j_gene: TRBJ1-4
v_gene: TRBV5-4
CDR3nt: TGTGCCAGCAGCTTGAGGGGGGGAACTAATGAAAAACTGTTTTTT
CDR3aa: CASSLRGGTNEKLFF

abundance: .
d_gene: TRBD1
j_gene: TRBJ1-4
v_gene: TRBV28
CDR3nt: TGTGCCAGCAGTTCCACTGGGACAGGGGCTTTAGCAACTAATGAAAAACTGTTTTTT
CDR3aa: CASSSTGTGALATNEKLFF

abundance: .
d_gene: .
j_gene: TRBJ1-1
v_gene: TRBV10-1
CDR3nt: TGCGCCAGCAGTGTTAAAGTGGACACTGAAGCTTTCTTT
CDR3aa: CASSVKVDTEAFF

abundance: once
d_gene: .
j_gene: TRBJ1-2
v_gene: TRBV2
CDR3nt: TGTGCCAGCAGTGACCGGGCTAACAACTATGGCTACACCTTC
CDR3aa: CASSDRANNYGYTF

abundance: .
d_gene: TRBD2
j_gene: TRBJ2-1
v_gene: TRBV5-1
CDR3nt: TGCGCCAGCAGCCAGATTAGCGGGAGTATTGGGAATGAGCAGTTCTTC
CDR3aa: CASSQISGSIGNEQFF

abundance: .
d_gene: TRBD2
j_gene: TRBJ2-1
v_gene: TRBV7-2
CDR3nt: TGTGCCAGCAGCCCGGGACTAGCGGGAGTCAGGCAGTTCTTC
CDR3aa: CASSPGLAGVRQFF

abundance: .
d_gene: .
j_gene: TRBJ2-7
v_gene: TRBV19
CDR3nt: TGTGCCAGTAGTCCGCTCCCGCTCAGGGGAATCCCCTACGAGCAGTACTTC
CDR3aa: CASSPLPLRGIPYEQYF

abundance: .
d_gene: .
j_gene: TRBJ1-2
v_gene: TRBV5-4
CDR3nt: TGTGCCAGCAGCAAGCCCAACCAGGGGACCTTAACCTACACCTTC
CDR3aa: CASSKPNQGTLTYTF

abundance: .
d_gene: .
j_gene: TRBJ1-1
v_gene: TRBV19
CDR3nt: TGTGCCAGTAGTATAGGGACGGTGAACACTGAAGCTTTCTTT
CDR3aa: CASSIGTVNTEAFF

abundance: .
d_gene: TRBD1
j_gene: TRBJ2-7
v_gene: TRBV7-9
CDR3nt: TGTGCCAGCAGCTGGGACAGGTACGAGCAGTACTTC
CDR3aa: CASSWDRYEQYF

abundance: .
d_gene: .
j_gene: TRBJ1-2
v_gene: TRBV25-1
CDR3nt: TGTGCCAGCAGTGATATACAGGGATCCACCTTC
CDR3aa: CASSDIQGSTF

abundance: .
d_gene: .
j_gene: TRBJ2-7
v_gene: TRBV18
CDR3nt: TGTGCCAGCTCACCTCGCCGTACAGGGACCCCCTACGAGCAGTACTTC
CDR3aa: CASSPRRTGTPYEQYF

abundance: .
d_gene: TRBD1
j_gene: TRBJ1-1
v_gene: TRBV5-1
CDR3nt: TGCGCCAGCAGCTCGGGAACAGGGAACAGGGGCACTGAAGCTTTCTTT
CDR3aa: CASSSGTGNRGTEAFF

abundance: .
d_gene: TRBD2
j_gene: TRBJ2-1
v_gene: TRBV28
CDR3nt: TGTGCCAGCAGTTTATTAGGAAAGATGCTAGCGGGCTACAATGAGCAGTTCTTC
CDR3aa: CASSLLGKMLAGYNEQFF

abundance: .
d_gene: .
j_gene: TRBJ2-5
v_gene: TRBV14
CDR3nt: TGTGCCAGCAGCCAAGATAGGGAGCGTCACCAGTACTTC
CDR3aa: CASSQDRERHQYF

abundance: .
d_gene: .
j_gene: TRBJ1-3
v_gene: TRBV9
CDR3nt: TGTGCCAGCAGCCAAGAGACAGGTGATAGCACCATATATTTT
CDR3aa: CASSQETGDSTIYF

abundance: .
d_gene: .
j_gene: TRBJ2-3
v_gene: TRBV4-2
CDR3nt: TGTGCCAGCAGCCATTGGGGGAACACAGATACGCAGTATTTT
CDR3aa: CASSHWGNTDTQYF